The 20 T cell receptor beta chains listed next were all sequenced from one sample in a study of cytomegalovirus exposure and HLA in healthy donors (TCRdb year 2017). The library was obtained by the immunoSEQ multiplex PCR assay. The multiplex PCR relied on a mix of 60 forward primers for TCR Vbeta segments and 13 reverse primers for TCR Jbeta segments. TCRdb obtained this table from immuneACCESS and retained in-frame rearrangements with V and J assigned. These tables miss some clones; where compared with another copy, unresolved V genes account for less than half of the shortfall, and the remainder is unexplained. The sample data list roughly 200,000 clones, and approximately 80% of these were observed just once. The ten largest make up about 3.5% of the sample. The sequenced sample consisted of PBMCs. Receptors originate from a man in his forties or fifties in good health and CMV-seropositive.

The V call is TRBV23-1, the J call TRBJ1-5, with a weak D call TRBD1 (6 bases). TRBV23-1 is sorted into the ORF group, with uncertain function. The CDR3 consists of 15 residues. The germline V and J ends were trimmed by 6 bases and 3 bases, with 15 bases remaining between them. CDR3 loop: CASRKGQGYNQPQHF. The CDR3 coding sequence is TGCGCCAGCAGGAAAGGGCAGGGGTACAATCAGCCCCAGCATTTT.

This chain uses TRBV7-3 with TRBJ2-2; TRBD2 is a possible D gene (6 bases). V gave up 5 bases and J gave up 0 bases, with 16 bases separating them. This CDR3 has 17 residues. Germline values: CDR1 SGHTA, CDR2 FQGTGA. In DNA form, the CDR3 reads TGTGCCAGCAGCACCGGGAGCTCAAGCGCGAACACCGGGGAGCTGTTTTTT. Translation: CASSTGSSSANTGELFF.

The DNA of the CDR3 is TGTGCCAGCTCACCCTCTTACACAGATACGCAGTATTTT. This gives the protein CASSPSYTDTQYF. The chain combines TRBV18 with TRBJ2-3, with unresolved D. Trimming took 3 bases from V and 2 from J, leaving 6 bases between them. Germline V gene data show CDR1 as KGHSH and CDR2 as LQKENI. CDR3 length: 13 amino acids. The variable domain in full, with the rest retrieved from reference TRBV18 and TRBJ2-3, is NAGVMQNPRHLVRRRGQEARLRCSPMKGHSHVYWYRQLPEEGLKFMVYLQKENIIDESGMPKERFSAEFPKEGPSILRIQQVVRGDSAAYFCASSPSYTDTQYFGPGTRLTVL.

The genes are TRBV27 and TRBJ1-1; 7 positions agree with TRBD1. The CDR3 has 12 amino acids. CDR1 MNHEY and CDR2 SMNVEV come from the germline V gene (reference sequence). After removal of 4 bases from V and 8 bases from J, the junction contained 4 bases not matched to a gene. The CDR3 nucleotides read TGTGCCAGCAGTTCCCGACAGGGAGAAGCTTTCTTT. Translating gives CASSSRQGEAFF.

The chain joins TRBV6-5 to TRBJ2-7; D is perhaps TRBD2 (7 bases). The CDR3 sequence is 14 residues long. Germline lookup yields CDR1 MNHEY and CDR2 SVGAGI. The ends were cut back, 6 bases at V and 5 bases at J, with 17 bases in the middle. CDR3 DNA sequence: TGTGCCAGCAGCCCTCGGGGGGCCCGGGACGAGCAGTACTTC. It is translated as CASSPRGARDEQYF.

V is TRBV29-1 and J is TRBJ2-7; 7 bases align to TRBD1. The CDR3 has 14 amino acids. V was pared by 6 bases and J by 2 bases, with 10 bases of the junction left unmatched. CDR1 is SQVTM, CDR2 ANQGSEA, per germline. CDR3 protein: CSVPTGLPTYEQYF. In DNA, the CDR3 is TGCAGCGTACCGACAGGGCTACCCACCTACGAGCAGTACTTC.

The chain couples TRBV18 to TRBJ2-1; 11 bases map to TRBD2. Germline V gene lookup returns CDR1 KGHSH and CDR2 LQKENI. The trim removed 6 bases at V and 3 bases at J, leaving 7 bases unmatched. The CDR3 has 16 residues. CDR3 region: CASSQPGTSGYNEQFF. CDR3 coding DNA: TGTGCCAGCTCCCAACCGGGGACTAGCGGCTACAATGAGCAGTTCTTC.

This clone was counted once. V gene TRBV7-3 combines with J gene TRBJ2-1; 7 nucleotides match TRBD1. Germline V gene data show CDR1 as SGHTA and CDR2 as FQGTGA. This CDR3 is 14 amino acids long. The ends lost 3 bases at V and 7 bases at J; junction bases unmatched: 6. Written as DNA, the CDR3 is TGTGCCAGCAGCTTGACAGGGTATGATAATGAGCAGTTCTTC. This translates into CASSLTGYDNEQFF.

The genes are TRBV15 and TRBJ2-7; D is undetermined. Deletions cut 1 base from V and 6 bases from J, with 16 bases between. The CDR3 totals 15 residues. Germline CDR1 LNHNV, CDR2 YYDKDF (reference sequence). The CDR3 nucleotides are TGTGCCACCAGCAGAGGGGCACTCTTAACCGCCGAGCAGTACTTC. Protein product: CATSRGALLTAEQYF.

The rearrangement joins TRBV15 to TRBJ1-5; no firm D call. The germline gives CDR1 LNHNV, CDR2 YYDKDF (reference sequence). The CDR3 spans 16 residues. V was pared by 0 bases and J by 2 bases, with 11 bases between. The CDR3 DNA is TGTGCCACCAGCAGAGATCCTCATACAGGCAATCAGCCCCAGCATTTT. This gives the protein CATSRDPHTGNQPQHF.

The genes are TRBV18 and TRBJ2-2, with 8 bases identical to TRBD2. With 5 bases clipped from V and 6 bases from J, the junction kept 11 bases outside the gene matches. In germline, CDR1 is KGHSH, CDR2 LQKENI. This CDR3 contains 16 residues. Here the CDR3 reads CASSARGGGGPGELFF. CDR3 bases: TGTGCCAGCTCAGCCAGAGGAGGCGGGGGGCCCGGGGAGCTGTTTTTT.

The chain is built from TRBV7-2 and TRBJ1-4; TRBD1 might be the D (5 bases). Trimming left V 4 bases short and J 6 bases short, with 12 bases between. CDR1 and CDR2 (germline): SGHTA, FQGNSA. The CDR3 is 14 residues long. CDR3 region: CASSWRDGYEKLFF. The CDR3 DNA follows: TGTGCCAGCAGCTGGAGGGACGGTTATGAAAAACTGTTTTTT.

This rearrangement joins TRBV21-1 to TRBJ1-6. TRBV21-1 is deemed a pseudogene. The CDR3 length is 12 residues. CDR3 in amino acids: CASIPPVSPLHF. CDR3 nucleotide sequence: TGTGCCAGCATCCCCCCGGTTTCACCCCTCCACTTT.

CDR3: CASSYHRGRNTEAFF. CDR3 nucleotides: TGTGCCAGCAGTTACCACAGGGGGAGGAACACTGAAGCTTTCTTT. J is TRBJ1-1 and V is TRBV2, with TRBD1 matching over 8 bases. The trim removed 5 bases at V and 1 base at J, leaving 6 bases unmatched. Germline V lookup: CDR1 SNHLY, CDR2 FYNNEI. The CDR3 totals 15 residues.

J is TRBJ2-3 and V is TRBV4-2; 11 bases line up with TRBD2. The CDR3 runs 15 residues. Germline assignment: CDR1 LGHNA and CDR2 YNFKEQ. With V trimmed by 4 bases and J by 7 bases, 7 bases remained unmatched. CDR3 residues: CASSPGSGGANTQYF. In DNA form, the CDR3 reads TGTGCCAGCAGCCCCGGTAGCGGGGGGGCCAATACGCAGTATTTT.

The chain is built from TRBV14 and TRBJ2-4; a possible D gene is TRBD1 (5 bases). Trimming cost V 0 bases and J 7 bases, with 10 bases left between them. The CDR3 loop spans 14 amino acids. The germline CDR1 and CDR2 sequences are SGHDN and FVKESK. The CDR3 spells CASSQEGAVNIQYF. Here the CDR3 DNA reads TGTGCCAGCAGCCAAGAAGGGGCAGTTAACATTCAGTACTTC.

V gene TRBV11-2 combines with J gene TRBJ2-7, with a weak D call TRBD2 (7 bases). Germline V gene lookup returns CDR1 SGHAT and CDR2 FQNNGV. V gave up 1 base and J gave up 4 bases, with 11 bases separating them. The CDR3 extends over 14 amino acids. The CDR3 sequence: CASSLGGGPYEQYF. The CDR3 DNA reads TGTGCCAGCAGCTTAGGGGGGGGCCCTTACGAGCAGTACTTC.

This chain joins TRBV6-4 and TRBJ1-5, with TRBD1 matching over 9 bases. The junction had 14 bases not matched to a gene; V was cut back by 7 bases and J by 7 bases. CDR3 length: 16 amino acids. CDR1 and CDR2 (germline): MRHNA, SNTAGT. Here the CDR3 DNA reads TGTGCCAGCACTAAACCGGAGACAGGGGGGGAGCAGCCCCAGCATTTT. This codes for CASTKPETGGEQPQHF.

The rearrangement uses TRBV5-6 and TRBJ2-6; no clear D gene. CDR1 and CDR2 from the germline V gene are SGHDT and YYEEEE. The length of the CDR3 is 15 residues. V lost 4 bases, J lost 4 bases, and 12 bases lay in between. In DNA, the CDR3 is TGTGCCAGCAGCCCTCTCAGGTCCGGGGCCAACGTCCTGACTTTC. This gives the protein CASSPLRSGANVLTF.

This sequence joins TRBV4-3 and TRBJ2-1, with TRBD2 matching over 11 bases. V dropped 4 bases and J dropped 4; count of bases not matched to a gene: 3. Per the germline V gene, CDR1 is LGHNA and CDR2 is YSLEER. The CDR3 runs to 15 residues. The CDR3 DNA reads TGCGCCAGCAGCCCAACTAGCGGGAGTTACAATGAGCAGTTCTTC. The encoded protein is CASSPTSGSYNEQFF.